What follows are 21 T cell receptor beta chains derived from one specimen sequenced in a study of sequential checkpoint blockade in melanoma (dated by TCRdb to about 2019). Explained via the paper, the treatment or condition label denotes: randomized to nivolumab then ipilimumab (arm A) or the reverse (arm B). Library preparation used the immunoSEQ multiplex PCR assay. The immuneACCESS repertoire file appears here via TCRdb, limited to in-frame rearrangements. These files lack a portion of the clones; in checked studies, under half of the deficit traces to unresolved V genes, and the cause of the others is not known. A total of roughly 9,000 clones appear in this sample, 27% of them only once. The ten most abundant clones make up 20% to 25% of the sample. Sequences were derived from tumor tissue (inferred from file names), sampled from a patient given nivolumab and ipilimumab in sequence. The source is a human donor with melanoma.

This clone was observed many times. The chain joins TRBV6-8 to TRBJ2-7, with 8 nucleotides matching TRBD1. The V gene's germline CDR1 is MNHGY and CDR2 SAAAGT. The CDR3 totals 14 residues. Trimming at V came to 7 bases and at J to 4 bases, leaving 9 bases not matched to a gene. Here the CDR3 DNA reads TGTGCCAGCACTAAGGGACAGGCGGGTTACGAGCAGTACTTC. Translated, it gives CASTKGQAGYEQYF.

This clone came up a few times. The chain employs TRBV19 and TRBJ1-5; tentatively, D is TRBD1 (5 bases). This CDR3 contains 15 residues. Germline-derived CDR1 and CDR2 are LNHDA and SQIVND (reference sequence). V was cut by 2 bases and J by 6 bases, with 14 bases left in between. The DNA of the CDR3 is TGTGCCAGTAGTATAACCTCACAGGTGGGTCAGCCCCAGCATTTT. Translated, it gives CASSITSQVGQPQHF.

Within the sample, this clone is medium-sized. The chain links TRBV11-3 to TRBJ2-1, with TRBD2 identical over 8 bases. Losses at the gene ends were 5 bases for V and 0 bases for J; bases not matched to a gene: 6. The V gene's germline CDR1 is SGHNT and CDR2 YENEEA. The CDR3 length is 16 residues. DNA for the CDR3: TGTGCCAGCAGCCCTCGGGGGGGACGCTCCTACAATGAGCAGTTCTTC. The encoded protein is CASSPRGGRSYNEQFF.

The chain uses TRBV5-1 and TRBJ2-5; 7 bases match TRBD2. The CDR3 runs to 16 residues. J was trimmed by 5 bases and V by 4 bases; bases with no gene match: 14. Germline V gene lookup returns CDR1 SGHRS and CDR2 YFSETQ. The CDR3 bases are TGCGCCAGCAGCACCTGGGAGGGCTCCCCGATGGAGACCCAGTACTTC. Its protein is CASSTWEGSPMETQYF.

This clone was seen at least ten times. V usage is TRBV11-3 and J usage is TRBJ2-1; 12 bases are a match to TRBD2. V lost 3 bases to trimming and J lost 7 bases; unmatched junction nucleotides: 4. This CDR3 is built from 15 residues. The germline CDR1 and CDR2 sequences are SGHNT and YENEEA. CDR3 protein: CASSLEGLAGNEQFF. The CDR3 DNA is TGTGCCAGCAGCTTGGAAGGACTAGCGGGAAATGAGCAGTTCTTC.

This clone has only a few counts. The rearrangement joins TRBV19 to TRBJ1-6, with 9 bases that match TRBD1. V shed 3 bases, J shed 7 bases, and the junction held 1 base outside the gene matches. Per germline, CDR1 LNHDA and CDR2 SQIVND (reference sequence). The CDR3 sequence is 14 residues long. Here the CDR3 reads CASSIGTGNSPLHF. The CDR3 DNA follows: TGTGCCAGTAGTATCGGGACAGGGAATTCACCCCTCCACTTT.

The rearrangement links TRBV18 to TRBJ1-1, with D unresolved. Trimming took off 0 bases at V and 3 bases at J, with 8 bases between the two ends. Germline CDR1 reads KGHSH; CDR2 reads LQKENI. The CDR3 runs to 14 residues. In DNA, the CDR3 is TGTGCCAGCTCACCACCTACTCGGGACACTGAAGCTTTCTTT. This encodes CASSPPTRDTEAFF.

This clone was seen a handful of times. The rearrangement links TRBV11-3 to TRBJ1-3, with 9 bases fitting TRBD1. Per the germline V gene, CDR1 is SGHNT and CDR2 is YENEEA. The CDR3 totals 14 residues. V lost 3 bases to trimming and J lost 8 bases; unmatched junction nucleotides: 5. CDR3 residues: CASSLDRGQDTIYF. The DNA for the CDR3 is TGTGCCAGCAGCTTGGACAGGGGACAGGACACCATATATTTT.

The rearrangement joins TRBV6-8 to TRBJ2-2; D ambiguous. The CDR3 is 13 residues long. Germline-derived CDR1 and CDR2 are MNHGY and SAAAGT. Trimming removed 6 bases at V and 8 bases at J, with 13 bases between. The CDR3, as DNA: TGTGCCAGCAGACCGGGCTTATGGGGGGAGCTGTTTTTT. This translates into CASRPGLWGELFF.

The chain carries TRBV6-8 and TRBJ1-1; D may be TRBD1 (6 bases). CDR1 and CDR2 (germline): MNHGY, SAAAGT. V lost 10 bases to trimming and J lost 5 bases, with 23 bases between them. CDR3 size: 15 residues. The CDR3 DNA sequence: TGTGCCATCAGGAGATCCGGGGGGGCGCGAACTGAAGCTTTCTTT. Protein: CAIRRSGGARTEAFF.

J is TRBJ1-2 and V is TRBV19; tentatively, D is TRBD1 (6 bases). Trimming removed 9 bases at V and 6 bases at J, with 17 bases between. There are 13 residues in the CDR3. The germline V gene has CDR1 LNHDA and CDR2 SQIVND (reference sequence). CDR3 region: CASRQARDHGYTF. The DNA of the CDR3 is TGTGCCAGCCGACAGGCGAGAGACCATGGCTACACCTTC.

The V and J genes are TRBV18 and TRBJ1-5; 7 bases align to TRBD1. CDR3 size: 15 residues. V dropped 0 bases and J dropped 5; count of bases not matched to a gene: 4. CDR1 is KGHSH, CDR2 LQKENI, per germline. The CDR3 loop reads CASSPPGDSYQPQHF. As DNA, the CDR3 is TGTGCCAGCTCACCACCAGGGGACAGCTATCAGCCCCAGCATTTT. The full variable domain, its missing parts supplied by reference TRBV18 and TRBJ1-5, is NAGVMQNPRHLVRRRGQEARLRCSPMKGHSHVYWYRQLPEEGLKFMVYLQKENIIDESGMPKERFSAEFPKEGPSILRIQQVVRGDSAAYFCASSPPGDSYQPQHFGDGTRLSIL.

V usage is TRBV19 and J usage is TRBJ2-3, with D possibly matching TRBD1 (6 bases). Deletions cut 5 bases from V and 0 bases from J, with 12 bases between. CDR3 length equals 15 residues. Germline CDR1 is LNHDA and CDR2 is SQIVND (reference sequence). CDR3 coding DNA: TGTGCCAGTAGTCCCAGGGGTAGTAGCACAGATACGCAGTATTTT. Its translation is CASSPRGSSTDTQYF.

The J gene is TRBJ2-5, the V gene TRBV19; D unclear. Between the trimmed V and J ends, which lost 5 bases and 8 bases, there was a span of 15 bases. There are 13 residues in the CDR3. The V gene's germline CDR1 is LNHDA and CDR2 SQIVND (reference sequence). The CDR3 coding sequence is TGTGCCAGTAGTGAAACTCTCGAGAAAACCCAGTACTTC. Its translation: CASSETLEKTQYF.

The V and J genes are TRBV29-1 and TRBJ1-4; D not certain. The germline gives CDR1 SQVTM, CDR2 ANQGSEA. The CDR3 loop spans 14 amino acids. V was pared by 6 bases and J by 5 bases, with 16 bases between. CDR3 residues: CSVITGRSNEKLFF. The CDR3 coding sequence is TGCAGCGTGATAACGGGCAGGAGCAATGAAAAACTGTTTTTT.

V usage is TRBV5-1 and J usage is TRBJ2-2, with D perhaps TRBD1 (6 bases). The CDR3 has 15 amino acids. Germline CDR1 SGHRS, CDR2 YFSETQ. The V end was cut by 3 bases, the J end by 3 bases, with 12 bases between. Here the CDR3 reads CASSSEQGYTGELFF. CDR3 DNA sequence: TGCGCCAGCAGCTCAGAGCAGGGGTACACCGGGGAGCTGTTTTTT. Full variable domain (remainder filled in from reference TRBV5-1 and TRBJ2-2): KAGVTQTPRYLIKTRGQQVTLSCSPISGHRSVSWYQQTPGQGLQFLFEYFSETQRNKGNFPGRFSGRQFSNSRSEMNVSTLELGDSALYLCASSSEQGYTGELFFGEGSRLTVL.

This clone qualifies as medium-sized. The V call is TRBV9, the J call TRBJ1-6, with TRBD1 identical over 7 bases. This CDR3 has 15 residues. Germline V gene data show CDR1 as SGDLS and CDR2 as YYNGEE. V dropped 4 bases and J dropped 10; count of bases not matched to a gene: 11. The chain's CDR3 is CASSSDDRATSPLHF. CDR3 nucleotides: TGTGCCAGCAGCTCCGACGACAGGGCCACCTCACCCCTCCACTTT.

The chain uses TRBV28 and TRBJ2-7; 11 bases are a match to TRBD1. Trimming cost V 11 bases and J 5 bases; bases outside gene matches: 5. Germline-derived CDR1 and CDR2 are MDHEN and SYDVKM. This CDR3 comprises 12 residues. The CDR3 bases are TGTGCCGGGGACAGGGGGAGGCACGAGCAGTACGTC. Translation: CAGDRGRHEQYV.

The rearrangement links TRBV11-3 to TRBJ1-2; TRBD1 aligns across 8 bases. Germline V gene data show CDR1 as SGHNT and CDR2 as YENEEA. After removal of 5 bases from V and 2 bases from J, the junction contained 7 bases not matched to a gene. The CDR3 is 15 amino acids. CDR3 nucleotides: TGTGCCAGCAGCCAGGGACAGGCCCCCAACTATGGCTACACCTTC. Translation: CASSQGQAPNYGYTF.

The V and J genes are TRBV11-3 and TRBJ2-3; D perhaps matches TRBD2 (6 bases). CDR3 length: 16 residues. Trimming took 3 bases from V and 2 from J, leaving 15 bases between them. Germline CDR1 is SGHNT and CDR2 is YENEEA. The chain's CDR3 is CASSLFVAVATDTQYF. CDR3 nucleotides: TGTGCCAGCAGCTTGTTCGTAGCGGTTGCCACAGATACGCAGTATTTT.

By share of the sample, this clone is medium-sized. The chain joins TRBV28 to TRBJ2-2; D not resolved. Germline V gene data show CDR1 as MDHEN and CDR2 as SYDVKM. Trimming left V 3 bases short and J 0 bases short, with 8 bases between. The length of the CDR3 is 15 residues. CDR3 bases: TGTGCCAGCAGTTTCTCCGGAGCGAACACCGGGGAGCTGTTTTTT. This translates into CASSFSGANTGELFF. Filled out from reference TRBV28 and TRBJ2-2, the complete variable domain reads DVKVTQSSRYLVKRTGEKVFLECVQDMDHENMFWYRQDPGLGLRLIYFSYDVKMKEKGDIPEGYSVSREKKERFSLILESASTNQTSMYLCASSFSGANTGELFFGEGSRLTVL.